This is a list of T cell receptor beta chains from one sample in a study of T cell responses to AZD1222 COVID-19 vaccine. Sequenced by immunoSEQ multiplex PCR; TCRdb stores in-frame clones only, minus some. Of some 49,000 clones listed, over 60% are singletons. The material sequenced was peripheral blood, taken on day 0 of AZD1222 vaccination. These receptor sequences come from an adult in good health. Each CDR3 is given with its conserved first and last residue. Some rows have no size entry. The others give once, few or many, or a class for an expanded clone.

clone_size v_call cdr3_aa
NA TRBV3-1/TRBV3-2 CASSPSGSSPEQYF
NA TRBV9 CASSVVGSSEQFF
NA TRBV9 CASSVDGRWETQYF
NA TRBV20-1 CSASSAEGEKLFF
NA TRBV6-4 CASSDKSSYEQYF
NA TRBV28 CASSRTYEKLFF
NA TRBV11-1 CASSSSLRDPYEQYF
NA TRBV2 CASSSEYGYTF
NA TRBV3-1/TRBV3-2 CASSQDLDEQFF
NA TRBV19 CASSIDFGGRGANVLTF
NA TRBV5-1 CASSFKTGRASGANVLTF
NA TRBV7-9 CASSKDRGNTEAFF
few TRBV4-1 CASSQFSQLIYNEQFF
NA TRBV12-3/TRBV12-4 CASIGQMNTEAFF
NA TRBV6-6 CASSYPGVLEAFF
NA TRBV6-1 CASSEAGKRLQPQHF
few TRBV10-2 CASRLPGTGAYNSPLHF
NA TRBV19 CASSPKDRGSTNEKLFF
few TRBV4-1 CASSPGTGDRGYTF
NA TRBV11-3 CASSLDRGNGDTQYF
NA TRBV5-4 CASSLRGTNQPQHF